The 18 T cell receptor beta chains listed next were all sequenced from one sample in a study of blood T cell repertoires in COVID-19. Sequencing was performed with immunoSEQ multiplex PCR; in TCRdb, only in-frame clones are kept and a portion is missing. The sample has roughly 100,000 clones, around 87% seen once. What was sequenced was peripheral blood. These receptor sequences come from a woman aged 45 to 65 with COVID-19, enrolled during active disease.

The chain employs TRBV11-2 and TRBJ2-3, with D perhaps matching TRBD2 (5 bases). CDR3 length: 15 residues. Germline V CDR1 and CDR2: SGHAT, FQNNGV. Trimming pared 5 bases from V and 1 base from J, leaving 13 bases between. The CDR3 is CASSLAGLGTDTQYF. DNA of the CDR3: TGTGCCAGCAGCCTAGCCGGACTTGGCACAGATACGCAGTATTTT.

This clone was observed once. The gene calls are TRBV27 and TRBJ2-2; 8 bases match TRBD1. The germline CDR1 and CDR2 sequences are MNHEY and SMNVEV (reference sequence). The CDR3 spans 15 residues. V lost 5 bases to trimming and J lost 10 bases; unmatched junction nucleotides: 12. CDR3: CASSPGTGLTLELFF. CDR3 coding DNA: TGTGCCAGCAGTCCGGGGACAGGCCTAACTTTGGAGCTGTTTTTT.

J is TRBJ2-1 and V is TRBV7-2; 12 nucleotides align to TRBD2. This CDR3 is built from 16 residues. Germline V gene lookup returns CDR1 SGHTA and CDR2 FQGNSA. Germline trimming cut 6 bases from V and 9 bases from J; bases unmatched to any gene: 12. As DNA, the CDR3 is TGTGCCAGCAGTTCCAGACCGGGACTAGCGGGTGGTGAGCAGTTCTTC. Protein sequence: CASSSRPGLAGGEQFF.

This chain uses TRBV15 with TRBJ2-7; 9 positions match TRBD1. The CDR3 length is 15 residues. CDR1 is LNHNV, CDR2 YYDKDF, per germline (reference sequence). J was trimmed by 5 bases and V by 0 bases; bases with no gene match: 5. The CDR3 sequence is CATSRDKDRGHEQYF. In DNA form, the CDR3 reads TGTGCCACCAGCAGAGATAAGGACAGGGGCCACGAGCAGTACTTC.

The V call is TRBV15, the J call TRBJ1-1; possible D gene TRBD1, 6 bases. The length of the CDR3 is 15 residues. Germline loops: CDR1 LNHNV, CDR2 YYDKDF (reference sequence). Trimming took 2 bases from V and 3 from J, leaving 13 bases between them. The CDR3 nucleotides read TGTGCCACCAGCAGACTTAGACAGGCGGACACTGAAGCTTTCTTT. It specifies CATSRLRQADTEAFF.

V is TRBV20-1 and J is TRBJ1-2, with 9 bases that match TRBD1. Trimming cost V 6 bases and J 8 bases; bases outside gene matches: 4. The CDR3 covers 11 residues. Per germline, CDR1 DFQATT and CDR2 SNEGSKA (reference sequence). CDR3 region: CSAGTGPGYTF. The DNA of the CDR3 is TGCAGTGCAGGGACAGGGCCCGGCTACACCTTC.

This chain connects TRBV30 to TRBJ1-2; D ambiguous. Germline V gene lookup returns CDR1 GTSNPN and CDR2 SVGIG (reference sequence). V shed 5 bases and J shed 3 bases, with 10 bases lying between them. This CDR3 comprises 12 residues. The CDR3 nucleotides are TGTGCCTGGTCCTCGGGGTACTATGGCTACACCTTC. Its protein is CAWSSGYYGYTF.

The CDR3 region is CASSVGPPLAGGYNEQFF. In nucleotides, the CDR3 is TGTGCCAGCAGCGTAGGTCCCCCGCTAGCGGGGGGTTACAATGAGCAGTTCTTC. The chain employs TRBV9 and TRBJ2-1; 11 bases line up with TRBD2. CDR1 is SGDLS and CDR2 is YYNGEE in the germline V gene. This CDR3 comprises 18 residues. With 0 bases clipped from V and 4 bases from J, the junction kept 9 bases outside the gene matches.

This clone showed up just a few times. The chain combines TRBV24-1 with TRBJ1-5; D gene uncertain. Trimming cost V 4 bases and J 4 bases, with 4 bases left between them. From germline, CDR1 is KGHDR and CDR2 SFDVKD. The CDR3 is 12 amino acids. The CDR3 region has the DNA TGTGCCACCAGTGACTCGAATCAGCCCCAGCATTTT. Protein product: CATSDSNQPQHF.

This chain uses TRBV7-8 with TRBJ1-2, with D tentatively TRBD1 (6 bases). Germline values: CDR1 SGHVS, CDR2 FQNEAQ. V was clipped by 5 bases and J by 4 bases, with 17 bases between them. The CDR3 totals 15 residues. The CDR3 protein is CASSADRYIVYGYTF. In nucleotides, the CDR3 is TGTGCCAGCAGCGCCGACAGGTACATAGTCTATGGCTACACCTTC. The full variable domain, completed using reference TRBV7-8 and TRBJ1-2, is GAGVSQSPRYKVAKRGQDVALRCDPISGHVSLFWYQQALGQGPEFLTYFQNEAQLDKSGLPSDRFFAERPEGSVSTLKIQRTQQEDSAVYLCASSADRYIVYGYTFGSGTRLTVV.

V is TRBV30 and J is TRBJ2-7, with D possibly TRBD2 on 6 matching bases. The CDR3 spans 14 residues. V was shortened by 5 bases and J by 1 base, with 15 bases between the two germline ends. CDR1 and CDR2 from the germline V gene are GTSNPN and SVGIG (reference sequence). The CDR3 nucleotides are TGTGCCTGGGAGCCCGGGAGTTCGTCCTACGAGCAGTACTTC. Translation: CAWEPGSSSYEQYF.

This sequence joins TRBV6-6 and TRBJ2-7; no definite D call. The CDR3 sequence is 11 residues long. Trimming shortened V by 4 bases and J by 5 bases, and 6 bases separated the two germline ends. CDR1 is MNHNY and CDR2 is SVGAGI in the germline V gene (reference sequence). The CDR3 DNA reads TGTGCCAGCAGTTCCCGTAACGAGCAGTACTTC. It specifies CASSSRNEQYF.

In its sample, this clone was seen once. V usage is TRBV19 and J usage is TRBJ1-1, with D possibly TRBD1 on 5 matching bases. Germline CDR1 and CDR2: LNHDA and SQIVND (reference sequence). V lost 5 bases and J lost 2, with 9 bases in between. CDR3 size: 13 residues. Here the CDR3 DNA reads TGTGCCAGTAGTGCCCAGGGAAACACTGAAGCTTTCTTT. Translated, it gives CASSAQGNTEAFF.

This chain uses TRBV6-5 with TRBJ1-1; D call uncertain. Germline V lookup: CDR1 MNHEY, CDR2 SVGAGI. This CDR3 spans 14 amino acids. V lost 8 bases to trimming and J lost 4 bases, with 17 bases between them. DNA of the CDR3: TGTGCCAGCGCGTATGGGGATGGGAGCACTGAAGCTTTCTTT. The encoded protein is CASAYGDGSTEAFF.

In this sample, this clone turned up once. The chain links TRBV3-1 (or the pseudogene TRBV3-2) to TRBJ1-3, with unresolved D. The CDR3 totals 13 residues. With 0 bases removed from V and 8 bases from J, the gap between germline ends came to 8 bases. The germline CDR1 and CDR2 sequences are LGHDT and YNNKEL (reference sequence). CDR3 amino acids: CASSQDYSHTIYF. The CDR3 region has the DNA TGTGCCAGCAGCCAAGATTATAGCCACACCATATATTTT.

The sample holds one count of this clone. This chain uses TRBV12-5 with TRBJ2-1; D may be TRBD1 (6 bases). Trimming left V 2 bases short and J 3 bases short, with 17 bases between. The CDR3 covers 17 residues. CDR1 LGHNT and CDR2 FRNRAP come from the germline V gene. In nucleotides, the CDR3 is TGTGCTAGTGGTTTGACGGCAGGGGAAGTGTACTACAATGAGCAGTTCTTC. Its protein is CASGLTAGEVYYNEQFF.

The chain carries TRBV2 and TRBJ2-5; TRBD1 might be the D (5 bases). V lost 6 bases, J lost 5 bases, and 10 bases lay in between. The germline V gene has CDR1 SNHLY and CDR2 FYNNEI. The CDR3 totals 12 residues. The CDR3 is CASSREPETQYF. The CDR3 DNA reads as TGTGCCAGCAGCAGGGAACCGGAGACCCAGTACTTC.

CDR3 in DNA: TGTGCCAGCAGTTCGACGCTGGGGGGGGGCTACGAGCAGTACTTC. This sequence encodes CASSSTLGGGYEQYF. The V gene is TRBV6-5, the J gene TRBJ2-7; 7 positions match TRBD2. Trimming cost V 4 bases and J 3 bases; bases outside gene matches: 9. Germline CDR1 MNHEY, CDR2 SVGAGI. This CDR3 spans 15 amino acids.